This T cell receptor (beta chain) was captured in a study of cytomegalovirus exposure and HLA in healthy donors. The study's findings and limits: Investigators reported 150 to 200 TCR beta chains as tied to cytomegalovirus. An assumption of roughly uniform sequencing depth across donors underlay the presence/absence analyses. The authors later found TCR association rates varying by HLA locus, with DRB1 most and HLA-C fewest.

The PCR contained 60 Vbeta and 13 Jbeta primers. Here immunoSEQ multiplex PCR was the method, and the copy in TCRdb shows in-frame clones only, minus some. Of roughly 190,000 clones detected, 79% appear once; the ten largest clones hold approximately 2.1%. Between the trimmed V and J ends, which lost 5 bases and 13 bases, there was a span of 8 bases. Germline V CDR1 and CDR2: MRHNA, SNTAGT. The CDR3 has 9 amino acids. A remark on this clone: No antigen is known for it.

This sequence originates from a woman between 45 and 60 years old in good health and CMV-seronegative. Material for sequencing was PBMCs. The rearrangement uses TRBV6-4 and TRBJ2-5; D is unclear. The CDR3 DNA follows: TGTGCCAGCAGTCCCAGGTGGTACTTC. This sequence encodes CASSPRWYF.